The 29 T cell receptor beta chains given below trace back to one sample, sequenced in a study of shared clonotypes between healthy human individuals. The protocol was immunoSEQ multiplex PCR, while the TCRdb copy is restricted to in-frame clones and leaves out a portion. In the table there are 1,400,000 or so clones, 97% to 99% of which are singletons. The sequencing input was naive CD4+ T cells sorted from blood. The subset: CD45RA+ positively selected. The source of these receptors is a man aged 30-40 years in good health.

The rearrangement joins TRBV28 to TRBJ2-4; TRBD2 might be the D (5 bases). V lost 6 bases and J lost 1, with 10 bases in between. Per the germline V gene, CDR1 is MDHEN and CDR2 is SYDVKM. The length of the CDR3 is 14 residues. CDR3 region: CASSLGSAKNIQYF. The CDR3 region has the DNA TGTGCCAGCAGCCTAGGGAGCGCCAAAAACATTCAGTACTTC.

The rearrangement joins TRBV9 to TRBJ2-1; 8 bases line up with TRBD1. The ends lost 0 bases at V and 3 bases at J; junction bases unmatched: 5. The CDR3 length is 16 residues. CDR1 and CDR2 (germline): SGDLS, YYNGEE. CDR3 DNA sequence: TGTGCCAGCAGCGTAGCTGCCGGGACAGGCTACAATGAGCAGTTCTTC. Protein sequence: CASSVAAGTGYNEQFF.

The chain has TRBV4-3 and TRBJ1-3, with D perhaps matching TRBD1 (5 bases). Germline assignment: CDR1 LGHNA and CDR2 YSLEER. Trimming removed 4 bases at V and 0 bases at J, with 10 bases between. The CDR3 is 15 residues long. The CDR3 here is CASSLDGGSGNTIYF. As DNA, the CDR3 is TGCGCCAGCAGCCTAGACGGGGGCTCTGGAAACACCATATATTTT.

The chain has TRBV7-3 and TRBJ2-5; D remains unclear. In germline, CDR1 is SGHTA, CDR2 FQGTGA. V dropped 4 bases and J dropped 5 bases, with 23 bases sitting between them. CDR3 length equals 17 residues. This CDR3 is CASSSNHVASVPETQYF. The CDR3 coding sequence is TGTGCCAGCAGCTCTAACCACGTGGCTAGTGTACCGGAGACCCAGTACTTC.

A word on this clone: Other DNA sequences of this sample code for an identical CDR3. CDR3: CSVDPGQETQYF. The CDR3 nucleotides read TGCAGCGTTGACCCGGGACAAGAGACCCAGTACTTC. The chain combines TRBV29-1 with TRBJ2-5, with TRBD2 as a possible D gene (5 bases). V lost 3 bases and J lost 2, with 7 bases in between. This CDR3 contains 12 residues. Germline-derived CDR1 and CDR2 are SQVTM and ANQGSEA.

The CDR3: CASSESGGEGTGELFF. For the CDR3, the DNA is TGCGCCAGCAGTGAATCAGGGGGAGAGGGCACCGGGGAGCTGTTTTTT. The V and J genes are TRBV10-1 and TRBJ2-2; 7 bases are shared with TRBD1. Looked up from germline, CDR1 is WNHNN and CDR2 is SYGVQD (reference sequence). The CDR3 extends over 16 amino acids. Unmatched junction bases numbered 8, after V lost 3 bases and J lost 4 bases.

The genes are TRBV6-5 and TRBJ2-3, with D perhaps given as TRBD1 or TRBD2 (6 bases each). This CDR3 has 15 residues. Trimming shortened V by 8 bases and J by 4 bases, and 19 bases separated the two germline ends. CDR1 is MNHEY and CDR2 is SVGAGI in the germline V gene. CDR3 in DNA: TGTGCCAGCCAGGTCACGGGGGCGCCCTCAGATACGCAGTATTTT. Residues: CASQVTGAPSDTQYF.

V gene TRBV6-5 combines with J gene TRBJ2-1, with TRBD1 matching 10 bases. Germline trimming cut 5 bases from V and 5 bases from J; bases unmatched to any gene: 3. The CDR3 is made up of 14 amino acids. Germline V CDR1 and CDR2: MNHEY, SVGAGI. This chain's CDR3 is CASSDRGLNNEQFF. The DNA for the CDR3 is TGTGCCAGCAGTGACAGGGGGCTGAACAATGAGCAGTTCTTC.

This clone appeared once. One end of the junction fails to match germline, which may point to a read error. The rearrangement uses TRBV5-8 and TRBJ2-5; 8 bases are shared with TRBD2. From germline, CDR1 is SGHTS and CDR2 YDEGEE. The CDR3 length is 15 residues. CDR3 nucleotides: TGTGCCAGCAGCTCACTAGCGGAGGGGCAAGAGGCCCAGTACTTC. This encodes CASSSLAEGQEAQYF.

This chain links TRBV18 with TRBJ1-6; D is perhaps TRBD1 (6 bases). From germline, CDR1 is KGHSH and CDR2 LQKENI. Trimming removed 6 bases from V and 9 bases from J, with 21 bases in between. The CDR3 runs 16 residues. CDR3 residues: CASSLYPDRLSSPLHF. The CDR3 nucleotides read TGTGCCAGCTCTCTCTACCCAGACAGGTTGAGTTCACCCCTCCACTTT.

The CDR3 DNA reads TGTGCCAGCAGTTACTCGAGAGAGGACCACGGCTACGAGCAGTACTTC. Protein: CASSYSREDHGYEQYF. The rearrangement joins TRBV6-6 to TRBJ2-7, with no clear D. The CDR3 length is 16 residues. The V gene lost 0 bases and the J gene lost 3 bases, with 15 bases spanning the gap. Germline CDR1 MNHNY, CDR2 SVGAGI (reference sequence).

The chain has TRBV27 and TRBJ2-1; a weak D match, TRBD2 (5 bases). Deletions cut 3 bases from V and 0 bases from J, with 15 bases between. The germline gives CDR1 MNHEY, CDR2 SMNVEV (reference sequence). CDR3 length: 17 amino acids. CDR3 sequence reads: CASSLLGGPSSYNEQFF. For the CDR3, the DNA is TGTGCCAGCAGTTTGCTTGGCGGGCCGAGCTCCTACAATGAGCAGTTCTTC.

This sequence joins TRBV6-1 and TRBJ2-3; perhaps D is TRBD1 or TRBD2 (5 bases each). The CDR3 has 14 amino acids. Trimming took off 5 bases at V and 1 base at J, with 10 bases between the two ends. The germline gives CDR1 MNHNS, CDR2 SASEGT. As DNA, the CDR3 is TGTGCCAGCAGTCCCAGGGACGGCACAGATACGCAGTATTTT. Residues: CASSPRDGTDTQYF.

The chain uses TRBV6-1 and TRBJ2-7; 7 nucleotides match TRBD1. The germline gives CDR1 MNHNS, CDR2 SASEGT. Trimming removed 5 bases from V and 5 bases from J; junction bases left unmatched: 6. The CDR3 runs to 13 residues. CDR3 nucleotide sequence: TGTGCCAGCAGTACCCCAGGACAGGACGAGCAGTACTTC. Amino acid sequence: CASSTPGQDEQYF.

This clone was found once. V usage is TRBV18 and J usage is TRBJ2-3, with TRBD1 matching over 8 bases. V gave up 3 bases and J gave up 4 bases; unmatched junction bases: 6. CDR1 and CDR2 from the germline V gene are KGHSH and LQKENI. The CDR3 totals 15 residues. The chain's CDR3 is CASSPMTGVPDTQYF. CDR3 DNA: TGTGCCAGCTCACCGATGACAGGGGTCCCAGATACGCAGTATTTT.

The rearrangement links TRBV27 to TRBJ2-1, with 9 bases aligning to TRBD2. V shed 1 base, J shed 8 bases, and the junction held 6 bases outside the gene matches. Germline CDR1 is MNHEY and CDR2 is SMNVEV (reference sequence). The CDR3 extends over 15 amino acids. CDR3 loop: CASSLFSGSGDEQFF. As DNA, the CDR3 is TGTGCCAGCAGTTTATTTAGCGGGAGTGGCGATGAGCAGTTCTTC.

This chain connects TRBV28 to TRBJ1-2, with D possibly being TRBD1 (5 bases). V was pared by 6 bases and J by 5 bases, with 16 bases between. Germline V gene data show CDR1 as MDHEN and CDR2 as SYDVKM. The CDR3 contains 14 residues. Here the CDR3 reads CASRNPGSSYGYTF. CDR3 nucleotide sequence: TGTGCCAGCAGAAATCCAGGGTCGAGTTATGGCTACACCTTC.

This chain connects TRBV5-1 to TRBJ2-6; TRBD2 might be the D (6 bases). The length of the CDR3 is 17 residues. V shed 2 bases and J shed 2 bases, with 14 bases lying between them. Germline CDR1 and CDR2: SGHRS and YFSETQ. The CDR3 reads CASSLRLGGAGANVLTF. CDR3 nucleotides: TGCGCCAGCAGCTTAAGACTAGGCGGGGCTGGGGCCAACGTCCTGACTTTC. Full variable domain (outside the CDR3, taken from reference TRBV5-1 and TRBJ2-6): KAGVTQTPRYLIKTRGQQVTLSCSPISGHRSVSWYQQTPGQGLQFLFEYFSETQRNKGNFPGRFSGRQFSNSRSEMNVSTLELGDSALYLCASSLRLGGAGANVLTFGAGSRLTVL.

The gene calls are TRBV5-6 and TRBJ2-2; D not resolved. The length of the CDR3 is 13 residues. Germline CDR1 is SGHDT and CDR2 is YYEEEE. Trimming removed 4 bases at V and 7 bases at J, with 11 bases between. This CDR3 is CASSPFARGELFF. The CDR3 coding sequence is TGTGCCAGCAGCCCTTTCGCCCGCGGGGAGCTGTTTTTT.

The chain joins TRBV5-1 to TRBJ1-3; D call uncertain. The CDR3 consists of 16 residues. Germline CDR1 and CDR2: SGHRS and YFSETQ. V was clipped by 0 bases and J by 0 bases, with 10 bases between them. CDR3 sequence (DNA): TGCGCCAGCAGCTTGGGTGTGGAACTCTCTGGAAACACCATATATTTT. It translates to CASSLGVELSGNTIYF.

The CDR3 spells CASSLDRVGEQYF. Written as DNA, the CDR3 is TGTGCCAGCAGCTTGGACAGGGTTGGCGAGCAGTACTTC. The chain is built from TRBV7-2 and TRBJ2-7, with 8 bases identical to TRBD1. Looked up from germline, CDR1 is SGHTA and CDR2 is FQGNSA. J was trimmed by 6 bases and V by 3 bases; bases with no gene match: 4. This CDR3 comprises 13 residues.

This chain uses TRBV12-2 with TRBJ1-1. TRBV12-2 has pseudogene status. This CDR3 has 16 residues. The CDR3 sequence: CASRLTDPEGCTEAFF. The CDR3 DNA reads TGTGCAAGTCGCTTAACGGACCCTGAGGGGTGCACTGAAGCTTTCTTT.

This CDR3 reads CASSPHGLSGEQYF. CDR3 coding DNA: TGTGCCAGCAGCCCCCACGGCTTATCCGGCGAGCAGTACTTC. The V and J genes are TRBV11-2 and TRBJ2-7, with D uncertain. This CDR3 spans 14 amino acids. V was trimmed by 5 bases and J by 6 bases, leaving 17 bases between them. Germline values: CDR1 SGHAT, CDR2 FQNNGV.

The V gene is TRBV18, the J gene TRBJ2-7; 10 positions match TRBD2. The CDR3 extends over 12 amino acids. Germline assignment: CDR1 KGHSH and CDR2 LQKENI. CDR3 coding DNA: TGTGCCAGCTCACCGGCTAGCGGGAGCTACCACGTC. Protein: CASSPASGSYHV.

The chain recombines TRBV5-1 with TRBJ2-7; TRBD1 might be the D (5 bases). The CDR3 runs to 15 residues. Germline loops: CDR1 SGHRS, CDR2 YFSETQ. Trimming took 0 bases from V and 5 from J, leaving 15 bases between them. The DNA of the CDR3 is TGCGCCAGCAGCTTGGAGTCGTCAGGGATCCACGAGCAGTACTTC. Protein sequence: CASSLESSGIHEQYF.

This clone was recorded only once. V and J are TRBV6-1 and TRBJ1-5; possible D gene TRBD1, 5 bases. V gave up 8 bases and J gave up 5 bases, with 10 bases separating them. The CDR3 extends over 12 amino acids. CDR1 and CDR2 (germline): MNHNS, SASEGT. CDR3 coding DNA: TGTGCCAGCGACAGAGGTTATCAGCCCCAGCATTTT. Protein: CASDRGYQPQHF.

The CDR3 nucleotides read TGTGCCAGCAAACTAGCGAGTGGACAAGAGACCCAGTACTTC. The encoded protein is CASKLASGQETQYF. This chain uses TRBV2 with TRBJ2-5; 7 nucleotides match TRBD2. Germline values: CDR1 SNHLY, CDR2 FYNNEI. After removal of 7 bases from V and 2 bases from J, the junction contained 7 bases not matched to a gene. This CDR3 has 14 amino acids.

The gene calls are TRBV19 and TRBJ1-1, with TRBD1 matching 7 bases. This CDR3 has 16 amino acids. In germline, CDR1 is LNHDA, CDR2 SQIVND (reference sequence). With V trimmed by 2 bases and J by 4 bases, 10 bases remained unmatched. CDR3 DNA sequence: TGTGCCAGTAGTATAACTGGCCAGGGGGGGAGCACTGAAGCTTTCTTT. It translates to CASSITGQGGSTEAFF.

This clone was recorded only once. J is TRBJ2-3 and V is TRBV7-9; the D is unclear. Trimming cost V 4 bases and J 2 bases, with 10 bases left between them. Germline CDR1 SEHNR, CDR2 FQNEAQ (reference sequence). This CDR3 is 14 amino acids long. The CDR3 bases are TGTGCCAGCAGCTCTTACATCGTCACAGATACGCAGTATTTT. Translation gives CASSSYIVTDTQYF.